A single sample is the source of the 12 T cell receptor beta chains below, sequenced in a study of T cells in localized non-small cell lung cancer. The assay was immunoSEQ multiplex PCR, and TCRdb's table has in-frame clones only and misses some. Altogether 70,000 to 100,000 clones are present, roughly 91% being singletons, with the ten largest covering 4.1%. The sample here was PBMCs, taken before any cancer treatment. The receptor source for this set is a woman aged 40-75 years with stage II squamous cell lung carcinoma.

CDR3 coding DNA: TGTGCCAGCTCACCAGCACCAACTAGCACAGATACGCAGTATTTT. Protein: CASSPAPTSTDTQYF. The chain has TRBV18 and TRBJ2-3; no firm D call. The CDR3 covers 15 residues. Germline V gives CDR1 KGHSH, CDR2 LQKENI. Trimming shortened V by 2 bases and J by 0 bases, and 9 bases separated the two germline ends. The variable domain in full, completed from reference TRBV18 and TRBJ2-3, reads NAGVMQNPRHLVRRRGQEARLRCSPMKGHSHVYWYRQLPEEGLKFMVYLQKENIIDESGMPKERFSAEFPKEGPSILRIQQVVRGDSAAYFCASSPAPTSTDTQYFGPGTRLTVL.

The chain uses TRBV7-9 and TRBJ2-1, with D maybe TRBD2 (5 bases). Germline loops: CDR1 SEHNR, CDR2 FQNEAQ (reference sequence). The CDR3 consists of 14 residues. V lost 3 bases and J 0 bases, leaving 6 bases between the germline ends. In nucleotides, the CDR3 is TGTGCCAGCAGCTTGGGGAGCTCCTACAATGAGCAGTTCTTC. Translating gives CASSLGSSYNEQFF. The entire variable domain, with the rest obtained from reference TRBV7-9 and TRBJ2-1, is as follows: DTGVSQNPRHKITKRGQNVTFRCDPISEHNRLYWYRQTLGQGPEFLTYFQNEAQLEKSRLLSDRFSAERPKGSFSTLEIQRTEQGDSAMYLCASSLGSSYNEQFFGPGTRLTVL.

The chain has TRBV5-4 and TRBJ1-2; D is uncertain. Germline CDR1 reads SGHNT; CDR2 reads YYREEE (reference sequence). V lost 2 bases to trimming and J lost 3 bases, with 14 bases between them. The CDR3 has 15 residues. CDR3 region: CASSLVGMFDYGYTF. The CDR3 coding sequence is TGTGCCAGCAGCTTAGTTGGAATGTTTGACTATGGCTACACCTTC.

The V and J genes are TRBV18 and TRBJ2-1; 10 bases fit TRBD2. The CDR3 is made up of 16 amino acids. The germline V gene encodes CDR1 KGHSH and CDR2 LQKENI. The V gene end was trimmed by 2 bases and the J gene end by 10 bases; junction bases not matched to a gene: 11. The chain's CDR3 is CASSPSLSSGSREQFF. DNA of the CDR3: TGTGCCAGCTCACCATCTCTATCTAGCGGGAGTCGGGAGCAGTTCTTC.

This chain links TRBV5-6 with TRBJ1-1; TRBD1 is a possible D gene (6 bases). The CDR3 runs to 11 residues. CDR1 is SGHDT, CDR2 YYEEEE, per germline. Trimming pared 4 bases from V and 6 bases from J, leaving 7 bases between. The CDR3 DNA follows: TGTGCCAGCAGCCACAGGGCTGAAGCTTTCTTT. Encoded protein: CASSHRAEAFF.

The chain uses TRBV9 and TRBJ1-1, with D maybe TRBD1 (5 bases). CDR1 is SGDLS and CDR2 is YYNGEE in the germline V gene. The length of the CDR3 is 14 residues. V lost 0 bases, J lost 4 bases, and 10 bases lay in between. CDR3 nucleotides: TGTGCCAGCAGCGTAGGGCAGGGCAGCACTGAAGCTTTCTTT. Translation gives CASSVGQGSTEAFF.

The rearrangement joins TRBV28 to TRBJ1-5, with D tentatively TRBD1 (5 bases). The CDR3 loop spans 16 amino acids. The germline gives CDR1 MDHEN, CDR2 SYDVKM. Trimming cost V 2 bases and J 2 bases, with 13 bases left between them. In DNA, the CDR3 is TGTGCCAGCAGTTTAAGGGACCTTAGGGGCAATCAGCCCCAGCATTTT. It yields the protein CASSLRDLRGNQPQHF.

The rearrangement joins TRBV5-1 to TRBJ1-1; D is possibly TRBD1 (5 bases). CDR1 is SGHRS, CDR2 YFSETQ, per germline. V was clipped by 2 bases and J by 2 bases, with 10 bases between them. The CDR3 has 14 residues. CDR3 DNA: TGCGCCAGCAGCTTAGCAGGGAGCAACACTGAAGCTTTCTTT. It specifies CASSLAGSNTEAFF.

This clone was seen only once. CDR3 in DNA: TGCGCCAGCAGCTTGAGGGTAGGCAGTTCCTCCGGGGAGCTGTTTTTT. Translation gives CASSLRVGSSSGELFF. The genes are TRBV5-1 and TRBJ2-2; D unresolved. Trimming took off 1 base at V and 6 bases at J, with 16 bases between the two ends. This CDR3 comprises 16 residues. In germline, CDR1 is SGHRS, CDR2 YFSETQ.

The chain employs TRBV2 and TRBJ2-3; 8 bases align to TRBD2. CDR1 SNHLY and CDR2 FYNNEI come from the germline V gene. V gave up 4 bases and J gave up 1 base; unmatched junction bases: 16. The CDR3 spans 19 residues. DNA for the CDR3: TGTGCCAGCAGTGCGGCGGGTATTAGCGGGATTATGGGCACAGATACGCAGTATTTT. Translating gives CASSAAGISGIMGTDTQYF.

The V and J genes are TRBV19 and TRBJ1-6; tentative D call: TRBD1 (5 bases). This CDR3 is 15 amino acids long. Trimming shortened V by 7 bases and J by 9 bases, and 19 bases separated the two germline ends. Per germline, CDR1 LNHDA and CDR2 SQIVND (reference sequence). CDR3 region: CASTSGRDRISPLHF. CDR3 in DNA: TGTGCCAGTACCTCAGGCAGGGACCGAATTTCACCCCTCCACTTT. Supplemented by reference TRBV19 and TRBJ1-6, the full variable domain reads DGGITQSPKYLFRKEGQNVTLSCEQNLNHDAMYWYRQDPGQGLRLIYYSQIVNDFQKGDIAEGYSVSREKKESFPLTVTSAQKNPTAFYLCASTSGRDRISPLHFGNGTRLTVT.

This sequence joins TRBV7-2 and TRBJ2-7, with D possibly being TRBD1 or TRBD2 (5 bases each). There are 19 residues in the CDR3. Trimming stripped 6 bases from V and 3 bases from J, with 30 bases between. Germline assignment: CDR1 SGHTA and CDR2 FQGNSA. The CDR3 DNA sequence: TGTGCCAGCAGACCTTCCAACCCCGGGACCCCCCGTGGGGGCTACGAGCAGTACTTC. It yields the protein CASRPSNPGTPRGGYEQYF.